Shown below are 8 T cell receptor beta chains from a single sample sequenced in a study of shared clonotypes between healthy human individuals. Profiling relied on immunoSEQ multiplex PCR, and the TCRdb table lists in-frame clones only, not all of them. The sample contains about 550,000 clones, nearly 97% of which appear only once. As defined, naive CD8 cells were CD45RO-negative and positively selected for CCR7, with terminally differentiated effector memory CD45RA+ cells excluded. Sample: naive CD8+ T cells sorted from blood. All receptors derive from a woman in her 30s in good health.

The rearrangement joins TRBV13 to TRBJ2-1; possible D gene TRBD1, 5 bases. The V end was cut by 3 bases, the J end by 9 bases, with 9 bases between. Germline lookup yields CDR1 PRHDT and CDR2 FYEKMQ (reference sequence). The CDR3 consists of 12 residues. This chain's CDR3 is CASSLVQGEQFF. The CDR3 DNA reads as TGTGCCAGCAGCTTGGTCCAGGGTGAGCAGTTCTTC.

This rearrangement joins TRBV27 to TRBJ2-1; 13 bases line up with TRBD2. This CDR3 contains 17 residues. CDR1 and CDR2 from the germline V gene are MNHEY and SMNVEV (reference sequence). Unmatched junction bases numbered 5, after V lost 5 bases and J lost 1 base. The CDR3 coding sequence is TGTGCCAGCAGTATACTAGCGGGAGGGCCTTCCTACAATGAGCAGTTCTTC. Translation: CASSILAGGPSYNEQFF.

The V and J genes are TRBV2 and TRBJ2-1, with 8 nucleotides matching TRBD2. CDR1 SNHLY and CDR2 FYNNEI come from the germline V gene. V shed 0 bases and J 4 bases; nucleotides not matched to a gene: 5. CDR3 length equals 16 residues. The CDR3 is CASSEAGQRGYNEQFF. CDR3 bases: TGTGCCAGCAGTGAAGCTGGACAGCGGGGGTACAATGAGCAGTTCTTC.

The chain carries TRBV7-8 and TRBJ2-3; D assignment may be TRBD1 or TRBD2 (5 bases each). CDR1 and CDR2 (germline): SGHVS, FQNEAQ. The CDR3 sequence is 16 residues long. V gave up 5 bases and J gave up 6 bases, with 21 bases separating them. This CDR3 reads CASSPPDRDPADTQYF. In DNA form, the CDR3 reads TGTGCCAGCAGCCCGCCCGATAGGGACCCGGCGGATACGCAGTATTTT.

This chain uses TRBV9 with TRBJ2-7, with 9 bases that match TRBD1. With 3 bases clipped from V and 2 bases from J, the junction kept 6 bases outside the gene matches. Germline CDR1 SGDLS, CDR2 YYNGEE. The CDR3 has 15 amino acids. CDR3 sequence (DNA): TGTGCCAGCAGCGAAACAGGGGGCTTCGCCTACGAGCAGTACTTC. Translating it yields CASSETGGFAYEQYF. Full variable domain (outside the CDR3, taken from reference TRBV9 and TRBJ2-7): DSGVTQTPKHLITATGQRVTLRCSPRSGDLSVYWYQQSLDQGLQFLIQYYNGEERAKGNILERFSAQQFPDLHSELNLSSLELGDSALYFCASSETGGFAYEQYFGPGTRLTVT.

This clone was seen only once. The chain couples TRBV28 to TRBJ1-2, with 11 bases lining up with TRBD1. This CDR3 contains 14 residues. Germline CDR1 and CDR2: MDHEN and SYDVKM. The V segment lost 6 bases and the J segment 4 bases; nucleotides outside the gene matches: 4. CDR3 region: CASSGQGAVYGYTF. CDR3 coding DNA: TGTGCCAGCAGCGGACAGGGGGCGGTCTATGGCTACACCTTC.

This clone is a singleton in its sample. The CDR3 nucleotides read TGCAGCGTCGAGCGGGAGGTAGGCAATGAGCAGTTCTTC. Protein product: CSVEREVGNEQFF. The rearrangement joins TRBV29-1 to TRBJ2-1; 9 bases align to TRBD2. The V gene end was trimmed by 6 bases and the J gene end by 6 bases; junction bases not matched to a gene: 6. The germline CDR1 and CDR2 sequences are SQVTM and ANQGSEA. This CDR3 has 13 amino acids.

The gene calls are TRBV27 and TRBJ2-5; 9 bases align to TRBD2. CDR3 size: 16 residues. Germline CDR1 and CDR2: MNHEY and SMNVEV (reference sequence). V trimming: 0 bases; J trimming: 3 bases; junction bases outside the gene matches: 5. CDR3 nucleotides: TGTGCCAGCAGTTTATCAGCTAGCGGGGTAAAAGAGACCCAGTACTTC. It yields the protein CASSLSASGVKETQYF.